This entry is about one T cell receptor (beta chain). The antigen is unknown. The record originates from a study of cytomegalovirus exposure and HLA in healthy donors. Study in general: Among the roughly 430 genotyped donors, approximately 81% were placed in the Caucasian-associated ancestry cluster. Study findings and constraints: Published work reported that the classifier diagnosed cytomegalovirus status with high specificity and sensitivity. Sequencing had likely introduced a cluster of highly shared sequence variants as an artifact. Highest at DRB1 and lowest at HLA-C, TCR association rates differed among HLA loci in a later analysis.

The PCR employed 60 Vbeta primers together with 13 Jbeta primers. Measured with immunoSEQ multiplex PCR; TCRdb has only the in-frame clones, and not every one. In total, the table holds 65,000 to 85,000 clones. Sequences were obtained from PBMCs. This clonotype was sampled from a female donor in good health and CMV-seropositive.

CDR3 sequence: CASSGGQQETQYF. The CDR3 coding sequence is TGTGCCAGCAGTGGGGGACAGCAAGAGACCCAGTACTTC. This chain uses TRBV2 with TRBJ2-5; 7 bases are shared with TRBD1. The CDR3 has 13 amino acids. V gave up 4 bases and J gave up 2 bases; unmatched junction bases: 1. Germline-derived CDR1 and CDR2 are SNHLY and FYNNEI.